This TCR beta chain was sequenced for a study of chemoradiotherapy in HPV16-positive cancers. About the research overall: Functional T-cell assays on two HPV16-positive patients' cells defined candidate HPV-specific clones and common TCR motifs.

Assay used: immunoSEQ multiplex PCR; TCRdb lists only in-frame clones, some missing. The sample consists of about 33,000 clones, more than 85% of them appearing once. Germline V CDR1 and CDR2: SGHAT, FQDESV (reference sequence). The V gene lost 1 base and the J gene lost 3 bases, with 6 bases spanning the gap. The CDR3 loop spans 13 amino acids. Regarding the study as a whole: Candidate HPV-specific clones and E7-related TCR motifs grew in tumor during treatment. For HPV16-positive patients, expanding HPV-responsive T cells associated with longer recurrence-free survival.

Repertoires were sampled repeatedly during chemoradiotherapy. Remarks on this clone: Its cognate antigen is unknown.

The sample consisted of blood, taken from a patient who underwent chemoradiotherapy. V and J are TRBV11-1 and TRBJ1-1; no definite D call. The origin of this receptor is a human donor with HPV-associated anogenital cancer. Here the CDR3 DNA reads TGTGCCAGCAGCTTAGGGGAGGACACTGAAGCTTTCTTT. Translation gives CASSLGEDTEAFF.